Listed below are T cell receptor beta chains from one sample, sequenced in a study of blood T cell repertoires in COVID-19. The repertoire was sequenced with immunoSEQ multiplex PCR; TCRdb's copy has only in-frame clones and lacks some. The table lists 190,000 or so clones, around 83% of them singletons, with 2.5% to 3% in the top ten. Material for sequencing was peripheral blood. The receptors stem from a man aged 50 or older with active or convalescent COVID-19. Each CDR3 is given with its conserved first and last residue. D genes are given only for firm matches. Rows give clone size only sometimes, using once, few, many, or a class for an expanded clone.

D | size | J | V | DNA | CDR3
TRBD1 | . | TRBJ1-5 | TRBV2 | TGTGCCAGCAGTTTCCAGGGGGGCCGCCAGCCCCAGCATTTT | CASSFQGGRQPQHF
. | few | TRBJ1-5 | TRBV6-1 | TGTGCCAGCAGTGAAGCGCTTCTGTTTGGGGGGGCGGATCAGCCCCAGCATTTT | CASSEALLFGGADQPQHF
TRBD1 | few | TRBJ1-6 | TRBV6-5 | TGTGCCAGCACGGGACAGCCGGGGAATTCACCCCTCCACTTT | CASTGQPGNSPLHF
TRBD2 | . | TRBJ2-7 | TRBV2 | TGTGCCAGCAGCGGACTAGCGGACATATACGAGCAGTACTTC | CASSGLADIYEQYF
. | . | TRBJ1-6 | TRBV6-1 | TGTGCCAGCAGTGCTACAGGGCAGAATTCACCCCTCCACTTT | CASSATGQNSPLHF
. | . | TRBJ2-7 | TRBV11-3 | TGTGCCAGCAGCTTACTGCGCGGGAAGCAGTACTTC | CASSLLRGKQYF
. | once | TRBJ2-7 | TRBV11-2 | TGTGCCAGCAGCCGCTACGGGAGCGAGCAGTACTTC | CASSRYGSEQYF
TRBD2 | . | TRBJ2-5 | TRBV14 | TGTGCCAGCAGCCAAGATTTAGCGTTGGCTAGCGGGGCTGGGGAGACCCAGTACTTC | CASSQDLALASGAGETQYF
TRBD2 | . | TRBJ2-1 | TRBV7-8 | TGTGCCAGCAGCTTAGTCCCGAGGCTAGCGGGGGGGCTTCCCTACAATGAGCAGTTCTTC | CASSLVPRLAGGLPYNEQFF
TRBD1 | . | TRBJ1-2 | TRBV30 | TGTGCCTGGCTGGGACAGATAGAATTATTGGGCTACACCTTC | CAWLGQIELLGYTF
TRBD2 | . | TRBJ2-7 | TRBV4-1 | TGCGCCAGCAGCCAGCCCGGACTAGCGGCTCGGAGGAGTCTTTACGAGCAGTACTTC | CASSQPGLAARRSLYEQYF
. | . | TRBJ1-4 | TRBV7-9 | TGTGCCAGCAGCATTACGGGACTTAATGAAAAACTGTTTTTT | CASSITGLNEKLFF
. | many | TRBJ1-5 | TRBV10-3 | TGTGCCATCAGTGAGTCGGGGGCTCCCAGAGGGGCGCCCCAGCATTTT | CAISESGAPRGAPQHF
TRBD2 | . | TRBJ2-5 | TRBV3-1/TRBV3-2 | TGTGCCAGCAGCCAAGGGCGGGAGGAGACCCAGTACTTC | CASSQGREETQYF
TRBD2 | . | TRBJ2-5 | TRBV15 | TGTGCCACCAGCGTGCCCAGCGGGGAAGAGACCCAGTACTTC | CATSVPSGEETQYF
TRBD1 | . | TRBJ2-7 | TRBV6-5 | TGTGCCAGCGTTTCCGGACAGGGGTACGAGCAGTACTTC | CASVSGQGYEQYF
. | . | TRBJ2-3 | TRBV4-2 | TGTGCCAGCAGCCAAGGGTCCGGAGATACGCAGTATTTT | CASSQGSGDTQYF
. | few | TRBJ1-2 | TRBV4-1 | TGCGCCAGCAGCCAAGCCCCGGGATCCACCTTATATGGCTACACCTTC | CASSQAPGSTLYGYTF
. | . | TRBJ2-2 | TRBV5-1 | TGCGCCAGCAGCATATCCGGGACTGACGGCGGGGAGCTGTTTTTT | CASSISGTDGGELFF
. | . | TRBJ1-1 | TRBV19 | TGTGCCAGTAGTGAAAGCAGGGTTAACACTGAAGCTTTCTTT | CASSESRVNTEAFF
TRBD1 | . | TRBJ1-2 | TRBV7-8 | TGTGCCAGCAGCTTAGCCATCGGACAGGGGAATGGCTACACCTTC | CASSLAIGQGNGYTF
TRBD2 | . | TRBJ2-3 | TRBV5-5 | TGTGCCAGCAGCTTCCAGCGGGAGAGCACAGATACGCAGTATTTT | CASSFQRESTDTQYF
TRBD2 | . | TRBJ2-1 | TRBV9 | TGTGCCAGCAGCCCTGGGACTAGCGGGGGGGTAATCTACAATGAGCAGTTCTTC | CASSPGTSGGVIYNEQFF
TRBD2 | . | TRBJ2-7 | TRBV6-5 | TGTGCCAGCAGTTATAGATCCGCGGGGGGGCGCGAGCAGTACTTC | CASSYRSAGGREQYF
TRBD1 | . | TRBJ1-2 | TRBV10-3 | TGTGCCATCAGTGTCTTGACAGGGCCCTATGGCTACACCTTC | CAISVLTGPYGYTF
. | . | TRBJ2-1 | TRBV9 | TGTGCCAGCAGCGTAGGGGGAGAGGCCTCCTTTAACAATGAGCAGTTCTTC | CASSVGGEASFNNEQFF